A selection of T cell receptor beta chains follows, all from one sample in a study of blood T cell repertoires in COVID-19. Sequencing used immunoSEQ multiplex PCR; TCRdb keeps in-frame clones, though not all of them. The sample carries over 100,000 clones, over 60% recorded once. Sequencing input: peripheral blood. Every receptor here comes from a woman aged 80 or older with acute or convalescent COVID-19. Each CDR3 is given with its conserved first and last residue. A D gene is named only where the DNA matches it firmly. Some rows have no size entry. The others give once, few or many, or a class for an expanded clone.

CDR3nt	CDR3aa	abundance	d_gene	j_gene	v_gene
TGTGCCAGCAGTGTAGCTAGCGGGAGTACCGGGGAGCTGTTTTTT	CASSVASGSTGELFF	.	TRBD2	TRBJ2-2	TRBV6-1
TGTGCCAGCAGCTTGTCGGGACTAGCCTTCGGGGAGACCCAGTACTTC	CASSLSGLAFGETQYF	.	TRBD2	TRBJ2-5	TRBV5-4
TGTGCCAGCAGCCCGGGACAGGAAGGGGAAAAACTGTTTTTT	CASSPGQEGEKLFF	few	TRBD1	TRBJ1-4	TRBV7-9
TGTGCCAGCAGCGTAGGACAGGCGAGAGACTACGAGCAGTACTTC	CASSVGQARDYEQYF	.	.	TRBJ2-7	TRBV9
TGTGCCAGTAGCCCGGGACACCTGGCCTACGAGCAGTACTTC	CASSPGHLAYEQYF	.	.	TRBJ2-7	TRBV19
TGTGCCAGCAGCTTGGGACATACTAACTATGGCTACACCTTC	CASSLGHTNYGYTF	.	.	TRBJ1-2	TRBV7-2
TGTGCCAGCACCGAGGGAGGGACACCGAACACTGAAGCTTTCTTT	CASTEGGTPNTEAFF	.	.	TRBJ1-1	TRBV28
TGTGCCAGTAGACCGACAGCAACTAATGAAAAACTGTTTTTT	CASRPTATNEKLFF	.	.	TRBJ1-4	TRBV19
TGTGCCTGGAGTGTAAGGTGGGGACAGGGGGACACTGAAGCTTTCTTT	CAWSVRWGQGDTEAFF	.	TRBD1	TRBJ1-1	TRBV30
TGTGCCAGCAGTTGGGAGGAGAACTATGGCTACACCTTC	CASSWEENYGYTF	.	.	TRBJ1-2	TRBV6-2/TRBV6-3
TGTGCCAGCAGACAAGGGGCCGGCACAGATACGCAGTATTTT	CASRQGAGTDTQYF	.	.	TRBJ2-3	TRBV7-2
TGTGCCAGCAGCCCCTGGACAGGGAAGAAGGAGGCTGAAGCTTTCTTT	CASSPWTGKKEAEAFF	.	TRBD1	TRBJ1-1	TRBV4-2
TGTGCCAGCAGCCAGAGGGGGAAACTGTTTTTT	CASSQRGKLFF	.	.	TRBJ1-4	TRBV28
TGTGCCAGCAGCCCCCGGAATTCACCCCTCCACTTT	CASSPRNSPLHF	.	.	TRBJ1-6	TRBV5-4
TGTGCCAGCAGCTTGGAGCCGAACCTGGATCAGCCCCAGCATTTT	CASSLEPNLDQPQHF	.	.	TRBJ1-5	TRBV5-5
TGCGCCAGCAGCCCGAGTCCACTTAGCAATCAGCCCCAGCATTTT	CASSPSPLSNQPQHF	.	.	TRBJ1-5	TRBV4-1
TGTGCCAGTAGTATCGACAGGTCCGGGCCCCAGCATTTT	CASSIDRSGPQHF	.	.	TRBJ1-5	TRBV19
TGTGCCAGCAGACGGACAGGATGGGGCACTGAAGCTTTCTTT	CASRRTGWGTEAFF	.	TRBD1	TRBJ1-1	TRBV5-4
TGTGCCAGCCCCCCCCGGGGTCTAGCTCAACGAAACACAGATACGCAGTATTTT	CASPPRGLAQRNTDTQYF	.	.	TRBJ2-3	TRBV28
TGTGCCAGCAGCTTCGACAGGGGGCCGTCGGAGACCCAGTACTTC	CASSFDRGPSETQYF	few	TRBD1	TRBJ2-5	TRBV7-2
TGCAGTGCATCCAGAATCGCCGAAGCTTTCTTT	CSASRIAEAFF	.	.	TRBJ1-1	TRBV20-1
TGCGCCAGCAGCCAATTCACAGGGGGGGTCTACAATGAGCAGTTCTTC	CASSQFTGGVYNEQFF	.	.	TRBJ2-1	TRBV4-3
TGTGCCAGCAGTAAACTACCTTTGGGTGAGCAGTTCTTC	CASSKLPLGEQFF	.	.	TRBJ2-1	TRBV7-8
TGTGCCTGGAGTGTAGGGGCTAGCGGGGGACTAGAGATTCAGTACTTC	CAWSVGASGGLEIQYF	.	TRBD2	TRBJ2-4	TRBV30
TGTGCCAGCAGTTACTCCCGGCAGGGGGCTCCCGGGGAGCTGTTTTTT	CASSYSRQGAPGELFF	.	TRBD1	TRBJ2-2	TRBV6-2/TRBV6-3
TGTGCCAGCAGCCCGCGAATGAACACTGAAGCTTTCTTT	CASSPRMNTEAFF	.	.	TRBJ1-1	TRBV14
TGTGCCTGGAGTGTAAACAGGGGAGCTGAAAAACTGTTTTTT	CAWSVNRGAEKLFF	.	TRBD1	TRBJ1-4	TRBV30
TGTGCCAGCAGTCTGACCCGACAGGGTGGTTCTGAAGCTTTCTTT	CASSLTRQGGSEAFF	once	TRBD1	TRBJ1-1	TRBV6-5
TGTGCCAGCAGCTTGGGGACAGGGGGCCAAAACACCATATATTTT	CASSLGTGGQNTIYF	.	TRBD1	TRBJ1-3	TRBV5-4
TGTGCCAGCAGCTTGACCATACAGGGGGCGTATAGCGGCTACACCTTC	CASSLTIQGAYSGYTF	.	TRBD1	TRBJ1-2	TRBV5-6
TGTGCCAGCAGCCCTGGAGGCGGAAGCGGCACTGAAGCTTTCTTT	CASSPGGGSGTEAFF	.	.	TRBJ1-1	TRBV4-2
TGTGCCAGCAGCTTAGGCTCGGCGGGGGGCAATGAGCAGTTCTTC	CASSLGSAGGNEQFF	.	TRBD2	TRBJ2-1	TRBV13
TGTGCCACCAGCAGGTTTGATGTAGCAACTAATGAAAAACTGTTTTTT	CATSRFDVATNEKLFF	.	.	TRBJ1-4	TRBV15
TGTGCCAGCAGACCTACAGGGGCAGATACGCAGTATTTT	CASRPTGADTQYF	.	TRBD1	TRBJ2-3	TRBV25-1
TGTGCCAGCAGCCAGGCCGGGACTAGCAACAATGAGCAGTTCTTC	CASSQAGTSNNEQFF	once	TRBD2	TRBJ2-1	TRBV3-1/TRBV3-2
TGTGCCAGCGGAGGAGACGTGAACACCGGGGAGCTGTTTTTT	CASGGDVNTGELFF	few	.	TRBJ2-2	TRBV2
TGCAGTGCTAGTGGAGGACAGGGAGGTCAGCCCCAGCATTTT	CSASGGQGGQPQHF	.	TRBD1	TRBJ1-5	TRBV20-1